The 16 T cell receptor beta chains given below trace back to one sample, sequenced in a study of neoadjuvant anti-PD-1 for oral cavity cancer. Time point denoted: after neoadjuvant nivolumab, at surgical resection. Some clones are missing from TCRdb's copy, which holds only in-frame ones; the method was immunoSEQ multiplex PCR. The table records around 67,000 clones, roughly nine tenths of them present only once. Material: PBMCs, obtained after nivolumab (anti-PD-1) treatment. Receptors originate from a person aged 40 to 85 with oral cavity squamous cell carcinoma.

DNA of the CDR3: TGTGCCAGCAGTTCCGGGACAGCAAGTGGCTACACCTTC. This sequence encodes CASSSGTASGYTF. The rearrangement links TRBV28 to TRBJ1-2, with 7 positions matching TRBD1. The CDR3 consists of 13 residues. Germline CDR1 reads MDHEN; CDR2 reads SYDVKM. J was trimmed by 7 bases and V by 4 bases; bases with no gene match: 6.

This chain links TRBV30 with TRBJ2-5; 7 nucleotides line up with TRBD2. The CDR3 runs to 14 residues. Germline V gives CDR1 GTSNPN, CDR2 SVGIG (reference sequence). V gave up 1 base and J gave up 2 bases; unmatched junction bases: 4. CDR3 bases: TGTGCCTGGAGTGGGGGGGGTGGTCAAGAGACCCAGTACTTC. It encodes CAWSGGGGQETQYF.

The table lists this clone with a few counts. V and J are TRBV11-3 and TRBJ1-6, with D perhaps TRBD1 (6 bases). The CDR3 length is 14 residues. Germline assignment: CDR1 SGHNT and CDR2 YENEEA. V was trimmed by 4 bases and J by 7 bases, leaving 11 bases between them. The CDR3 loop is CASSWGQGNSPLHF. In DNA form, the CDR3 reads TGTGCCAGCAGCTGGGGGCAGGGGAATTCACCCCTCCACTTT.

The rearrangement joins TRBV25-1 to TRBJ2-6, with unresolved D. Germline V gene sequence: CDR1 MGHDK, CDR2 SYGVNS. Trimming stripped 1 base from V and 0 bases from J, with 7 bases between. The CDR3 covers 16 residues. The CDR3 loop reads CASSEWALSGANVLTF. The CDR3 bases are TGTGCCAGCAGTGAATGGGCACTCTCTGGGGCCAACGTCCTGACTTTC.

V and J are TRBV5-5 and TRBJ1-1; possibly TRBD1 for D (6 bases). V was trimmed by 4 bases and J by 1 base, leaving 14 bases between them. The CDR3 has 15 amino acids. Germline CDR1 and CDR2: SGHKS and YYEKEE (reference sequence). For the CDR3, the DNA is TGTGCCAGCAGCAGGCTTGACAGGCCGAACACTGAAGCTTTCTTT. This sequence encodes CASSRLDRPNTEAFF.

The chain links TRBV6-5 to TRBJ1-4, with D unclear. Germline CDR1 reads MNHEY; CDR2 reads SVGAGI. The CDR3 spans 16 residues. V was pared by 0 bases and J by 2 bases, with 10 bases between. The CDR3 here is CASSYSWGLTNEKLFF. The DNA of the CDR3 is TGTGCCAGCAGTTACTCGTGGGGATTGACTAATGAAAAACTGTTTTTT.

The chain uses TRBV2 and TRBJ2-2, with D perhaps TRBD2 (6 bases). The length of the CDR3 is 12 residues. Per germline, CDR1 SNHLY and CDR2 FYNNEI. V lost 3 bases, J lost 13 bases, and 12 bases lay in between. The CDR3 region has the DNA TGTGCCAGCAGTGACGAGCGGGTAGGGCTGTTTTTT. Amino acid sequence: CASSDERVGLFF.

This clone was counted only a few times. CDR3 in amino acids: CASRTGHMNTEAFF. CDR3 DNA: TGTGCCAGCAGAACCGGACACATGAACACTGAAGCTTTCTTT. The chain couples TRBV6-5 to TRBJ1-1; tentative D call: TRBD1 (5 bases). Trimming stripped 6 bases from V and 0 bases from J, with 11 bases between. In germline, CDR1 is MNHEY, CDR2 SVGAGI. This CDR3 spans 14 amino acids.

A few counts support this clone. This chain joins TRBV18 and TRBJ1-2; D remains ambiguous. Germline CDR1 and CDR2: KGHSH and LQKENI. The CDR3 consists of 14 residues. V was clipped by 1 base and J by 3 bases, with 9 bases between them. CDR3 amino acids: CASSPRDTYYGYTF. The CDR3, as DNA: TGTGCCAGCTCACCACGCGACACCTACTATGGCTACACCTTC.

The chain uses TRBV25-1 and TRBJ2-2; unclear D gene. The CDR3 is made up of 13 amino acids. Germline values: CDR1 MGHDK, CDR2 SYGVNS. V was shortened by 5 bases and J by 6 bases, with 10 bases between the two germline ends. CDR3 protein: CASSRSQAGELFF. In DNA form, the CDR3 reads TGTGCCAGCAGTCGCTCCCAGGCCGGGGAGCTGTTTTTT.

This chain links TRBV11-2 with TRBJ1-2, with TRBD1 matching over 9 bases. Losses at the gene ends were 5 bases for V and 5 bases for J; bases not matched to a gene: 9. Germline assignment: CDR1 SGHAT and CDR2 FQNNGV. The CDR3 is made up of 15 amino acids. CDR3 protein: CASSRGQGVHYGYTF. In DNA, the CDR3 is TGTGCCAGCAGCCGGGGACAGGGAGTACATTATGGCTACACCTTC. The entire variable domain, with the rest obtained from reference TRBV11-2 and TRBJ1-2, is as follows: EAGVAQSPRYKIIEKRQSVAFWCNPISGHATLYWYQQILGQGPKLLIQFQNNGVVDDSQLPKDRFSAERLKGVDSTLKIQPAKLEDSAVYLCASSRGQGVHYGYTFGSGTRLTVV.

For this clone: Distinct nucleotide sequences in the sample also encode this CDR3. This chain connects TRBV10-2 to TRBJ1-3; 7 positions agree with TRBD1. CDR1 WSHSY and CDR2 SAAADI come from the germline V gene. The CDR3 covers 14 residues. J gave up 3 bases and V 7 bases, and 6 bases lay outside the gene matches. The CDR3 sequence: CASTRGLDGNTIYF. The CDR3 DNA reads as TGCGCCAGCACTAGGGGGCTAGATGGAAACACCATATATTTT.

This chain joins TRBV5-1 and TRBJ1-2; 7 bases are shared with TRBD1. The V gene end was trimmed by 0 bases and the J gene end by 2 bases; junction bases not matched to a gene: 4. The germline V gene has CDR1 SGHRS and CDR2 YFSETQ. CDR3 length: 15 amino acids. The CDR3: CASSLGSGGNYGYTF. DNA for the CDR3: TGCGCCAGCAGCTTGGGGTCAGGGGGAAACTATGGCTACACCTTC.

The chain has TRBV4-2 and TRBJ2-3, with D tentatively TRBD2 (6 bases). There are 14 residues in the CDR3. Germline lookup yields CDR1 LGHNA and CDR2 YNFKEQ. V was trimmed by 8 bases and J by 5 bases, leaving 17 bases between them. In DNA form, the CDR3 reads TGTGCCAGCGGGGGTGGATTCGGGGGAGATACGCAGTATTTT. It encodes CASGGGFGGDTQYF.

The table lists this clone with a few counts. The J gene is TRBJ1-5, the V gene TRBV19; TRBD1 matches 11 bases. The length of the CDR3 is 15 residues. V was pared by 4 bases and J by 9 bases, with 8 bases of the junction left unmatched. CDR1 and CDR2 (germline): LNHDA, SQIVND (reference sequence). The CDR3 sequence is CASSNGQGAFTPQHF. Written as DNA, the CDR3 is TGTGCCAGTAGTAACGGACAGGGGGCCTTCACGCCCCAGCATTTT.

The rearrangement uses TRBV19 and TRBJ2-2; 7 nucleotides align to TRBD2. In germline, CDR1 is LNHDA, CDR2 SQIVND (reference sequence). The CDR3 consists of 16 residues. J lost 0 bases, V lost 5 bases, and 6 bases had no gene match. CDR3 protein: CASSHTSAPNTGELFF. DNA of the CDR3: TGTGCCAGTAGTCACACTAGCGCCCCGAACACCGGGGAGCTGTTTTTT.